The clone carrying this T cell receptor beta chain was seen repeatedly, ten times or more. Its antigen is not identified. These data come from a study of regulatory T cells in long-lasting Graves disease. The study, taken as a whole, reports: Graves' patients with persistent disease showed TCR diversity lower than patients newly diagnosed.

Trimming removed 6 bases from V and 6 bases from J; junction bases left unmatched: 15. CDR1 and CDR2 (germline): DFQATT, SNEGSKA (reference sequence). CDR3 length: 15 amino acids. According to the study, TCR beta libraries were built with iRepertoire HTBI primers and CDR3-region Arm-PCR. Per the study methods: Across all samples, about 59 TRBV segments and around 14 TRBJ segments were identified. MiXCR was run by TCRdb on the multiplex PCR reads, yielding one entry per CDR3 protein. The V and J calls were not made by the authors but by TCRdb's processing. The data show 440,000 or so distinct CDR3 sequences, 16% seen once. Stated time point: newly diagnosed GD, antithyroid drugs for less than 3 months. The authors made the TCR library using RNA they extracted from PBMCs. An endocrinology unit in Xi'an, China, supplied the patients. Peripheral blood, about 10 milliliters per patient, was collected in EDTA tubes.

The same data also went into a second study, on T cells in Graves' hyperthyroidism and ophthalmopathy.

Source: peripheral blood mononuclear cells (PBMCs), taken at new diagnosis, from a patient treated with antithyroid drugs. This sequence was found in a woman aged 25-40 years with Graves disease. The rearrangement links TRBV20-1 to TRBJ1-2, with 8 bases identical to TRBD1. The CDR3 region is CSADSRDRLYDGYTF. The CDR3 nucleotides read TGCAGTGCCGACTCACGGGACAGGCTATACGATGGCTACACCTTC.